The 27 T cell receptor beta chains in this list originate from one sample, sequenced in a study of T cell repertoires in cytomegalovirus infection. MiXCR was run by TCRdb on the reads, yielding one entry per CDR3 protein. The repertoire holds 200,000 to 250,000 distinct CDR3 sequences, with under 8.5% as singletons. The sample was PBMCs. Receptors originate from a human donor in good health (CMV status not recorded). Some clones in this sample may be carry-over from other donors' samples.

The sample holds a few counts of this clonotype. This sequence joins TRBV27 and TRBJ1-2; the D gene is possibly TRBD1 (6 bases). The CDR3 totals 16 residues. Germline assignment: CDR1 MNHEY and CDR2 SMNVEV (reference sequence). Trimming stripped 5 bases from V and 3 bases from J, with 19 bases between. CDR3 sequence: CASSEASQGRYYGYTF. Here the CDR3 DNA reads TGTGCCAGCAGTGAGGCGTCACAGGGTCGGTACTATGGCTACACCTTC.

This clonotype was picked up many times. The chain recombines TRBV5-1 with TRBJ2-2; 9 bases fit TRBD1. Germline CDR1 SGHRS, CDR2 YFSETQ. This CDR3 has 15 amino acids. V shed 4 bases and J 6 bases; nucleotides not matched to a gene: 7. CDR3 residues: CASSVRDRAPGELFF. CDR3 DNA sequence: TGCGCCAGCAGCGTACGGGACAGGGCCCCCGGGGAGCTGTTTTTT.

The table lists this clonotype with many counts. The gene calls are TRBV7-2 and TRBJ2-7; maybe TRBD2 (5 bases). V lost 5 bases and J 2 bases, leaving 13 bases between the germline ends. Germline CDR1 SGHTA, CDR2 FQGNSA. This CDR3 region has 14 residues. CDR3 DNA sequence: TGTGCCAGCAGCCCCGAGCGGATTGCCTACGAGCAGTACTTC. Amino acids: CASSPERIAYEQYF.

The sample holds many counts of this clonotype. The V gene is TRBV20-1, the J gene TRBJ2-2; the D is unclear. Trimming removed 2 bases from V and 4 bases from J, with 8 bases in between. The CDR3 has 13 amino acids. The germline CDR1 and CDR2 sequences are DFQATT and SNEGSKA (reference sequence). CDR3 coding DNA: TGCAGTGCTAGAAGTGGGCCCACCGGGGAGCTGTTTTTT. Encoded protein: CSARSGPTGELFF.

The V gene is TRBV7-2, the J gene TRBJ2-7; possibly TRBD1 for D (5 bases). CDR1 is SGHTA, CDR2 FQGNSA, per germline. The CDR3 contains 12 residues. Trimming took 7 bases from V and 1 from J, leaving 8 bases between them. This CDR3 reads CASIGQSYEQYF. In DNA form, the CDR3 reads TGTGCCAGCATCGGACAATCCTACGAGCAGTACTTC. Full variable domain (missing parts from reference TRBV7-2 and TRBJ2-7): GAGVSQSPSNKVTEKGKDVELRCDPISGHTALYWYRQSLGQGLEFLIYFQGNSAPDKSGLPSDRFSAERTGGSVSTLTIQRTQQEDSAVYLCASIGQSYEQYFGPGTRLTVT.

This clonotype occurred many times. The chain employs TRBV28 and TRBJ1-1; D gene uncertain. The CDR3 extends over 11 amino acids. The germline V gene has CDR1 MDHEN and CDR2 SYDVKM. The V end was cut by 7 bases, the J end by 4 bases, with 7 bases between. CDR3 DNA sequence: TGTGCCAGCACCCGCGTCACTGAAGCTTTCTTT. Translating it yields CASTRVTEAFF. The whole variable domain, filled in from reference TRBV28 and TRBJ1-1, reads DVKVTQSSRYLVKRTGEKVFLECVQDMDHENMFWYRQDPGLGLRLIYFSYDVKMKEKGDIPEGYSVSREKKERFSLILESASTNQTSMYLCASTRVTEAFFGQGTRLTVV.

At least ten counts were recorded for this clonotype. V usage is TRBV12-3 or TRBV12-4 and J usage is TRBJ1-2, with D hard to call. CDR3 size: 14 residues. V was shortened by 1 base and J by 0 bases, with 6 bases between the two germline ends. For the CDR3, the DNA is TGTGCCAGCAGTTTAGAGCAGGCTAACTATGGCTACACCTTC. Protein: CASSLEQANYGYTF.

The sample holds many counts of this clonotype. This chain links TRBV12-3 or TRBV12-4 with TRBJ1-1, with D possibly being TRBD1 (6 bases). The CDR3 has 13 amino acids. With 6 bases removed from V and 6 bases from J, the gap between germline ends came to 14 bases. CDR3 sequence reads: CASSQGHGAEAFF. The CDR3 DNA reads TGTGCCAGCAGCCAGGGACACGGAGCTGAAGCTTTCTTT.

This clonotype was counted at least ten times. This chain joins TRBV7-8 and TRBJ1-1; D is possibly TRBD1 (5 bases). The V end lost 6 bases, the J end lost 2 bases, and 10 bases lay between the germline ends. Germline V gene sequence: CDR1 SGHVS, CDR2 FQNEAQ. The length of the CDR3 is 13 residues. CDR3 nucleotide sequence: TGTGCCAGCAGGGGGAGGGGCAACACTGAAGCTTTCTTT. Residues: CASRGRGNTEAFF. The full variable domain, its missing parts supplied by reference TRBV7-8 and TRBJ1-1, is GAGVSQSPRYKVAKRGQDVALRCDPISGHVSLFWYQQALGQGPEFLTYFQNEAQLDKSGLPSDRFFAERPEGSVSTLKIQRTQQEDSAVYLCASRGRGNTEAFFGQGTRLTVV.

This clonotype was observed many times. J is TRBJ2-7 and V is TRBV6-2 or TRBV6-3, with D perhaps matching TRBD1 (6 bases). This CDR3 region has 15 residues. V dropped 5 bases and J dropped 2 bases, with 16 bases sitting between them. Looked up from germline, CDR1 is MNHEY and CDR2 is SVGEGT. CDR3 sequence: CASSTPGRGPYEQYF. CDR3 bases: TGTGCCAGCAGTACCCCGGGCAGGGGCCCCTACGAGCAGTACTTC.

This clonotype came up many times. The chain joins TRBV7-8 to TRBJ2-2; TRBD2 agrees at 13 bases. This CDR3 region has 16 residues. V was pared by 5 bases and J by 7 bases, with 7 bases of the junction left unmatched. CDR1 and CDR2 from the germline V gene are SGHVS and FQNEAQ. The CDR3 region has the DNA TGTGCCAGCAGCAAGGGACTAGCGGGGTCGCGCGGGGAGCTGTTTTTT. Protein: CASSKGLAGSRGELFF.

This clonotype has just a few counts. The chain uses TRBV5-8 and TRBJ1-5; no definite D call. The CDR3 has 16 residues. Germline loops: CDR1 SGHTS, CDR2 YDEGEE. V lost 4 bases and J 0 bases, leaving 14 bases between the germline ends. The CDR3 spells CASSDGPNFSNQPQHF. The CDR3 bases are TGTGCCAGCAGCGACGGTCCCAACTTTAGCAATCAGCCCCAGCATTTT.

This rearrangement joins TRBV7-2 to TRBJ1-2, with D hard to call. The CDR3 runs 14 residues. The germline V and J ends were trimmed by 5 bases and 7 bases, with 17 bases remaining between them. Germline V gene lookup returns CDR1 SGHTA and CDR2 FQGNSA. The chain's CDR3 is CASSQPPAMGGYTF. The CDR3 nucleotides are TGTGCCAGCAGCCAACCACCGGCGATGGGTGGCTACACCTTC.

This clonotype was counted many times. Here the CDR3 DNA reads TGTGCCAGCAGGGCCGACAGCTCCTATAATTCACCCCTCCACTTT. Amino acids: CASRADSSYNSPLHF. V is TRBV2 and J is TRBJ1-6, with D possibly TRBD1 on 5 matching bases. Trimming took 6 bases from V and 0 from J, leaving 9 bases between them. Germline assignment: CDR1 SNHLY and CDR2 FYNNEI. CDR3 length equals 15 residues. The full variable domain, in which reference TRBV2 and TRBJ1-6 provide the parts outside the CDR3, is EPEVTQTPSHQVTQMGQEVILRCVPISNHLYFYWYRQILGQKVEFLVSFYNNEISEKSEIFDDQFSVERPDGSNFTLKIRSTKLEDSAMYFCASRADSSYNSPLHFGNGTRLTVT.

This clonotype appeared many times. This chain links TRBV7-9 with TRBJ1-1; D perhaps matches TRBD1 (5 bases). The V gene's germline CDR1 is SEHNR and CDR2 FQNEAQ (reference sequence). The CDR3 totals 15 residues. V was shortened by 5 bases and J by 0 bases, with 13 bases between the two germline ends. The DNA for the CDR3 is TGTGCCAGCAGCACCGCGGGACTGATGAACACTGAAGCTTTCTTT. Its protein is CASSTAGLMNTEAFF.

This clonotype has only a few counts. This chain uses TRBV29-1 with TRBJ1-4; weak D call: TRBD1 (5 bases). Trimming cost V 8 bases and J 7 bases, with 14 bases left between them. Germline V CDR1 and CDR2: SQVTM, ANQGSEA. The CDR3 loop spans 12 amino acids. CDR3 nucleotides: TGCAGCATACGGACCGGGGCTGAAAAACTGTTTTTT. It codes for CSIRTGAEKLFF.

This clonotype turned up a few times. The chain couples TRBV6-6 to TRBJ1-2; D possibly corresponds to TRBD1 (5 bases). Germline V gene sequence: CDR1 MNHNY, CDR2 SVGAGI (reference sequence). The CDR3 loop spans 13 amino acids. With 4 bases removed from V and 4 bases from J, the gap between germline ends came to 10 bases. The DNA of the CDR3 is TGTGCCAGCAGTTCGGGACGGATCTATGGCTACACCTTC. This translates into CASSSGRIYGYTF.

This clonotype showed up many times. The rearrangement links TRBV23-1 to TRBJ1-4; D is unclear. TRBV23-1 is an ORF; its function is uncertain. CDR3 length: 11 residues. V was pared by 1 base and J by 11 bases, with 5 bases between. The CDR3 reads CASSQLVKLFF. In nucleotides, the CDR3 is TGCGCCAGCAGTCAATTAGTTAAACTGTTTTTT.

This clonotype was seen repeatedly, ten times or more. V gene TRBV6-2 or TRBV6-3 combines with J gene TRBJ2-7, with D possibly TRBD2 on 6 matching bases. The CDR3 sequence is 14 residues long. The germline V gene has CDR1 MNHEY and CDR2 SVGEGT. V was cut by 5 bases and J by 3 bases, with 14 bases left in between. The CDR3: CASSHRDGGYEQYF. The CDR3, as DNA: TGTGCCAGCAGTCACCGGGACGGGGGCTACGAGCAGTACTTC.

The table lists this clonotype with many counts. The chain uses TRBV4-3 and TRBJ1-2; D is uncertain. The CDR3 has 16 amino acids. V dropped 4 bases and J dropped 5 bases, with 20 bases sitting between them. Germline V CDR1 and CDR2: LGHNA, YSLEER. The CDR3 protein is CASSPNSEGRRYGYTF. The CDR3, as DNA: TGCGCCAGCAGCCCAAACAGTGAGGGTAGAAGGTATGGCTACACCTTC.

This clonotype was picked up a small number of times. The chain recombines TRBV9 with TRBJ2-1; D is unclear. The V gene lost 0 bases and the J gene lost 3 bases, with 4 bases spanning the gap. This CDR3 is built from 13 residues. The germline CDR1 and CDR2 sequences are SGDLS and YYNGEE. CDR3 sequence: CASSVASYNEQFF. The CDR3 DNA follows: TGTGCCAGCAGCGTAGCTAGCTACAATGAGCAGTTCTTC.

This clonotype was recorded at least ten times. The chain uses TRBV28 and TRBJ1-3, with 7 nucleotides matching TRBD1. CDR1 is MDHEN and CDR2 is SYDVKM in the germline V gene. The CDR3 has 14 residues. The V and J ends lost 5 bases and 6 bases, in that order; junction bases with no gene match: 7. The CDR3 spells CASSAGTAPNTIYF. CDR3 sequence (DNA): TGTGCCAGCAGTGCCGGGACAGCTCCAAACACCATATATTTT. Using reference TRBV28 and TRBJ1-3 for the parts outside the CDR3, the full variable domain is DVKVTQSSRYLVKRTGEKVFLECVQDMDHENMFWYRQDPGLGLRLIYFSYDVKMKEKGDIPEGYSVSREKKERFSLILESASTNQTSMYLCASSAGTAPNTIYFGEGSWLTVV.

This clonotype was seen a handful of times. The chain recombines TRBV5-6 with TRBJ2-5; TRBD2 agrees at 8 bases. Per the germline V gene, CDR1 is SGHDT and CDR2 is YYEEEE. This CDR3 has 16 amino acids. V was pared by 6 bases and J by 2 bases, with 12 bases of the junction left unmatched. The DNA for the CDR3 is TGTGCCAGCACCCTCAACGGGGGGGAAAAACAAGAGACCCAGTACTTC. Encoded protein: CASTLNGGEKQETQYF.

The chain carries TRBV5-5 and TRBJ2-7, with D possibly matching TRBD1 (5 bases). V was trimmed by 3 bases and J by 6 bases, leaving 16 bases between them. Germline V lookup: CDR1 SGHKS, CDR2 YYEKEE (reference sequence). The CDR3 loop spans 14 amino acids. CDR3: CASSSHPDIPEQYF. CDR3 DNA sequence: TGTGCCAGCAGCTCTCACCCGGACATCCCCGAGCAGTACTTC.

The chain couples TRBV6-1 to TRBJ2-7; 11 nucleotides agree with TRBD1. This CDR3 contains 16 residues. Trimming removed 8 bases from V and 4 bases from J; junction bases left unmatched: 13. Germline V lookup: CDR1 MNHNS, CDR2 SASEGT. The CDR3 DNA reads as TGTGCCAGCGGTTACCCCAAGGGACAGGGGGATTACGAGCAGTACTTC. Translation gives CASGYPKGQGDYEQYF.

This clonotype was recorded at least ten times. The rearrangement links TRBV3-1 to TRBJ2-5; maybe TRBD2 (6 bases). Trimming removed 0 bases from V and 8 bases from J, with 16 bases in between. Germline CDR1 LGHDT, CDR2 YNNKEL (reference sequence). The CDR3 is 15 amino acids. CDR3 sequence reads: CASSQDWRGQGTQYF. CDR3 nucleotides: TGTGCCAGCAGCCAAGATTGGCGGGGCCAGGGAACCCAGTACTTC.

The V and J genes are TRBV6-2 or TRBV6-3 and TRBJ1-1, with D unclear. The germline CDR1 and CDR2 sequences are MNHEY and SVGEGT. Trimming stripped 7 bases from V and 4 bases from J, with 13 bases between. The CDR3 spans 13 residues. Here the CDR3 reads CASIRREPTEAFF. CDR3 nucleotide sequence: TGTGCCAGCATCCGACGGGAACCCACTGAAGCTTTCTTT.